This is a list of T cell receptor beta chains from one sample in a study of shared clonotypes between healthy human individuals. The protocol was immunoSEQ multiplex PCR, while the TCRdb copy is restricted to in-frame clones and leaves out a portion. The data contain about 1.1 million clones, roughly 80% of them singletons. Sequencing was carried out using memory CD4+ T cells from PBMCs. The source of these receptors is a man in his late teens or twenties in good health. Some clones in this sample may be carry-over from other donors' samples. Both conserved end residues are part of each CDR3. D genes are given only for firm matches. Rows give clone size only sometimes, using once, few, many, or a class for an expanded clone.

CDR3aa: CASSYGTGGTYEQYF
CDR3nt: TGTGCCAGCAGCTATGGGACAGGCGGCACCTACGAGCAGTACTTC
j_gene: TRBJ2-7
d_gene: TRBD1
abundance: -
v_gene: TRBV5-4

CDR3aa: CASSYPGQGPNTEAFF
CDR3nt: TGTGCCAGCAGTTACCCGGGACAGGGACCGAACACTGAAGCTTTCTTT
j_gene: TRBJ1-1
d_gene: TRBD1
abundance: few
v_gene: TRBV6-6

CDR3aa: CASSLVGGTGRYTF
CDR3nt: TGTGCCAGCAGCTTAGTGGGCGGAACAGGACGCTACACCTTC
j_gene: TRBJ1-2
d_gene: -
abundance: -
v_gene: TRBV7-2

CDR3aa: CASRIGGAWETQYF
CDR3nt: TGTGCCAGCAGGATCGGGGGGGCCTGGGAGACCCAGTACTTC
j_gene: TRBJ2-5
d_gene: TRBD2
abundance: few
v_gene: TRBV6-5

CDR3aa: CASSSPWAGEEGTEAFF
CDR3nt: TGTGCCAGCAGCTCCCCCTGGGCAGGGGAGGAAGGAACTGAAGCTTTCTTT
j_gene: TRBJ1-1
d_gene: -
abundance: -
v_gene: TRBV5-4

CDR3aa: CASSRTESYEQYF
CDR3nt: TGCGCCAGCAGCAGGACAGAATCCTACGAGCAGTACTTC
j_gene: TRBJ2-7
d_gene: -
abundance: once
v_gene: TRBV10-1

CDR3aa: CASSLAGVGNQPQHF
CDR3nt: TGTGCCAGCAGCCTAGCAGGGGTGGGCAATCAGCCCCAGCATTTT
j_gene: TRBJ1-5
d_gene: -
abundance: -
v_gene: TRBV7-2

CDR3aa: CASSPLGLAGTGELFF
CDR3nt: TGTGCCAGCAGCCCTTTGGGACTAGCGGGAACCGGGGAGCTGTTTTTT
j_gene: TRBJ2-2
d_gene: TRBD2
abundance: few
v_gene: TRBV9

CDR3aa: CASSKDITNEKLFF
CDR3nt: TGCGCCAGCAGCAAAGACATAACTAATGAAAAACTGTTTTTT
j_gene: TRBJ1-4
d_gene: -
abundance: -
v_gene: TRBV5-1

CDR3aa: CAWSVSGANEKLFF
CDR3nt: TGTGCCTGGAGTGTGTCGGGAGCTAATGAAAAACTGTTTTTT
j_gene: TRBJ1-4
d_gene: -
abundance: -
v_gene: TRBV30

CDR3aa: CATSRDRQGVQPQHF
CDR3nt: TGTGCCACCAGCAGAGATCGACAGGGGGTTCAGCCCCAGCATTTT
j_gene: TRBJ1-5
d_gene: TRBD1
abundance: -
v_gene: TRBV15

CDR3aa: CASSRAGVAKNIQYF
CDR3nt: TGTGCCAGCAGCAGAGCGGGAGTAGCCAAAAACATTCAGTACTTC
j_gene: TRBJ2-4
d_gene: TRBD2
abundance: -
v_gene: TRBV5-4

CDR3aa: CASTQGLQPQHF
CDR3nt: TGTGCCAGCACCCAGGGGCTTCAGCCCCAGCATTTT
j_gene: TRBJ1-5
d_gene: -
abundance: -
v_gene: TRBV6-5

CDR3aa: CASSPRGGSNTGELFF
CDR3nt: TGTGCCAGCTCACCTCGCGGGGGCTCGAACACCGGGGAGCTGTTTTTT
j_gene: TRBJ2-2
d_gene: -
abundance: -
v_gene: TRBV18

CDR3aa: CASSQDLADTDTQYF
CDR3nt: TGTGCCAGCAGCCAAGACCTAGCCGACACAGATACGCAGTATTTT
j_gene: TRBJ2-3
d_gene: -
abundance: -
v_gene: TRBV4-2

CDR3aa: CASSVMGLAEETQYF
CDR3nt: TGTGCCAGCAGCGTGATGGGACTAGCGGAAGAGACCCAGTACTTC
j_gene: TRBJ2-5
d_gene: TRBD2
abundance: -
v_gene: TRBV7-2

CDR3aa: CASSLSAGRNQPQHF
CDR3nt: TGCGCCAGCAGCTTGTCGGCAGGTCGGAATCAGCCCCAGCATTTT
j_gene: TRBJ1-5
d_gene: -
abundance: -
v_gene: TRBV5-1

CDR3aa: CTSKDVAYEQFF
CDR3nt: TGCACCAGCAAGGACGTAGCTTATGAGCAGTTCTTC
j_gene: TRBJ2-1
d_gene: -
abundance: -
v_gene: TRBV1

CDR3aa: CASSKDRARTDTQYF
CDR3nt: TGTGCCAGCAGTAAGGACAGGGCTCGCACAGATACGCAGTATTTT
j_gene: TRBJ2-3
d_gene: TRBD1
abundance: -
v_gene: TRBV7-2